These 26 T cell receptor beta chains came from one sample sequenced in a study of T cells in women clearing cervical HPV infection. Libraries were prepared by immunoSEQ multiplex PCR; TCRdb keeps only in-frame clonotypes and omits some of them. The ten most abundant clones cover roughly 20% of a sample with around 30,000 clones. Source material: blood buffy coat. These receptor sequences come from a woman between 18 and 75 years old with a cervical HPV16 infection that either progressed to CIN3+ or cleared (not recorded which).

Note on this clone: The read terminates 3 residues before the CDR3 end, so the remaining end is supplied by the germline J gene. The chain carries TRBV5-1 and TRBJ2-3; possibly TRBD1 for D (6 bases). V was cut by 5 bases and J by 4 bases, with 11 bases left in between. This CDR3 has 13 amino acids. Germline assignment: CDR1 SGHRS and CDR2 YFSETQ. The CDR3 spells CASSSTGSDTQYF. The sequenced part of the CDR3 DNA is TGCGCCAGCAGTTCTACAGGGTCAGATACG.

This clone is medium-sized by frequency. The CDR3 extends 3 residues past the end of the read, so its final part is completed from the germline J gene. The chain carries TRBV5-1 and TRBJ1-6, with D hard to call. V was cut by 1 base and J by 8 bases, with 10 bases left in between. Germline CDR1 reads SGHRS; CDR2 reads YFSETQ. This CDR3 spans 14 amino acids. The CDR3 protein is CASSLNPTHSPLHF. Incomplete CDR3 DNA: TGCGCCAGCAGCTTGAACCCTACTCATTCACCC.

With respect to this clone: The read comes to an end 3 residues before the CDR3 does, leaving the germline J gene to fill in the end. The rearrangement uses TRBV12-3 or TRBV12-4 and TRBJ2-3, with 7 bases fitting TRBD1. The CDR3 covers 15 residues. The part of the CDR3 DNA that was read is TGTGCCAGCAGTTTAAAGCAGAGGGGGCAAGAGACG. Amino acid sequence: CASSLKQRGQET. In full, the CDR3 is CASSLKQRGQETQYF.

Turning to this clone: The sequenced fragment ends 3 residues before the CDR3 boundary, so the rest is inferred from the germline J gene. The chain uses TRBV11-2 and TRBJ2-2; tentatively, D is TRBD2 (6 bases). V was shortened by 3 bases and J by 6 bases, with 11 bases between the two germline ends. The CDR3 length is 14 residues. Germline V gene sequence: CDR1 SGHAT, CDR2 FQNNGV. The CDR3 loop is CASSLGGVSGELFF. Partial CDR3 DNA: TGTGCCAGCAGCTTGGGGGGAGTCTCCGGGGAG. Variable domain in full (rest from reference TRBV11-2 and TRBJ2-2): EAGVAQSPRYKIIEKRQSVAFWCNPISGHATLYWYQQILGQGPKLLIQFQNNGVVDDSQLPKDRFSAERLKGVDSTLKIQPAKLEDSAVYLCASSLGGVSGELFFGEGSRLTVL.

Comment on this clone: The DNA ends 3 residues before the CDR3 does, and the rest of the CDR3 is filled in from the germline J gene. The genes are TRBV5-1 and TRBJ2-5; 10 bases are a match to TRBD2. This CDR3 is 15 amino acids long. The germline CDR1 and CDR2 sequences are SGHRS and YFSETQ. V lost 4 bases to trimming and J lost 4 bases; unmatched junction nucleotides: 7. CDR3 bases read: TGCGCCAGCAGCGCCGGGACTAGCGAAGGAGAGACC. As protein: CASSAGTSEGET. The CDR3 in full is CASSAGTSEGETQYF.

Comment on this clone: The sequenced fragment ends 3 residues before the CDR3 boundary, so the rest is inferred from the germline J gene. The V call is TRBV19, the J call TRBJ2-7, with D possibly TRBD1 on 6 matching bases. Trimming cost V 3 bases and J 2 bases, with 14 bases left between them. Germline V lookup: CDR1 LNHDA, CDR2 SQIVND (reference sequence). The CDR3 sequence is 15 residues long. The sequenced CDR3 bases are TGTGCCAGTAGTATCTCCGGGACAAGGACCTACGAG. It codes for CASSISGTRTYE. The full CDR3 reads CASSISGTRTYEQYF.

As to this clone: Germline is not matched at one junction end, which may reflect a read error. The read stops 3 residues short of the end of the CDR3; the missing end is completed from the germline J gene. This sample includes further DNA sequences coding for the same CDR3. The chain couples TRBV30 to TRBJ1-3, with D maybe TRBD1 (5 bases). The V gene's germline CDR1 is GTSNPN and CDR2 SVGIG (reference sequence). The CDR3 is 18 amino acids. CDR3 DNA (partial): TGTGCCTGGAGTACTGGCGGGAGGGGACTAAACTCTGGAAACACT. Translating gives CAWSTGGRGLNSGNT. The whole CDR3 region reads CAWSTGGRGLNSGNTIYF.

As to this clone: The DNA ends 3 residues before the CDR3 does, and the rest of the CDR3 is filled in from the germline J gene. The chain links TRBV4-1 to TRBJ2-2, with D unclear. CDR3 length equals 15 residues. V shed 0 bases and J shed 7 bases, with 12 bases lying between them. Germline V gene sequence: CDR1 MGHRA, CDR2 YSYEKL. CDR3 bases read: TGCGCCAGCAGCCAAGACCCGTGGGCTGACGGGGAG. Translated: CASSQDPWADGE. The CDR3 reads in full as CASSQDPWADGELFF.

Details on this clone: The read ends 3 residues early relative to the CDR3; the germline J gene fills the gap. The chain employs TRBV7-6 and TRBJ2-7; 8 bases agree with TRBD2. The junction had 7 bases not matched to a gene; V was cut back by 1 base and J by 2 bases. This CDR3 is 16 amino acids long. Germline CDR1 and CDR2: SGHVS and FNYEAQ. The CDR3 DNA, read in part, is TGTGCCAGCAGCTTAGGTCCGGTGGGACTAGCCTACGAG. It translates to CASSLGPVGLAYE. The entire CDR3 is CASSLGPVGLAYEQYF.

Points on this clone: The read is 3 residues too short to cover the CDR3 end, so that end is filled in from the germline J gene. The genes are TRBV19 and TRBJ2-2; unclear D gene. CDR3 length: 15 amino acids. V was shortened by 3 bases and J by 6 bases, with 14 bases between the two germline ends. Germline CDR1 is LNHDA and CDR2 is SQIVND (reference sequence). CDR3 DNA (partial): TGTGCCAGTAGTATTCCCGCGCAAGTATCCGGGGAG. Translated, it gives CASSIPAQVSGE. The whole CDR3 reads CASSIPAQVSGELFF. Variable domain in full (rest from reference TRBV19 and TRBJ2-2): DGGITQSPKYLFRKEGQNVTLSCEQNLNHDAMYWYRQDPGQGLRLIYYSQIVNDFQKGDIAEGYSVSREKKESFPLTVTSAQKNPTAFYLCASSIPAQVSGELFFGEGSRLTVL.

A word on this clone: The read ends 3 residues early relative to the CDR3; the germline J gene fills the gap. The chain combines TRBV18 with TRBJ2-1; maybe TRBD1 (7 bases). Trimming shortened V by 1 base and J by 4 bases, and 14 bases separated the two germline ends. The CDR3 totals 16 residues. The germline CDR1 and CDR2 sequences are KGHSH and LQKENI. The CDR3 here is CASSPQEGALYNEQFF. CDR3 DNA (partial): TGTGCCAGCTCACCACAGGAGGGGGCTCTTTACAATGAG.

As for this clone: The read terminates 3 residues ahead of where the CDR3 ends, so the germline J gene completes it. This chain uses TRBV5-1 with TRBJ2-1; tentative D call: TRBD1 (5 bases). CDR3 length equals 17 residues. The germline V and J ends were trimmed by 3 bases and 0 bases, with 16 bases remaining between them. Per germline, CDR1 SGHRS and CDR2 YFSETQ. The covered CDR3 bases are TGCGCCAGCAGCTCTGGCAGGGCTAAAAGCTCCTACAATGAG. This codes for CASSSGRAKSSYNE. The entire CDR3 is CASSSGRAKSSYNEQFF.

Remarks on this clone: The read terminates 3 residues ahead of where the CDR3 ends, so the germline J gene completes it. This chain links TRBV19 with TRBJ1-1; TRBD1 matches at 7 bases. Germline V gene sequence: CDR1 LNHDA, CDR2 SQIVND (reference sequence). J gave up 1 base and V 6 bases, and 2 bases lay outside the gene matches. The CDR3 is made up of 13 amino acids. The CDR3 DNA, read in part, is TGTGCCAGTAGGACAGGGAGGAACACTGAA. Its translation is CASRTGRNTE. The CDR3 as a whole reads CASRTGRNTEAFF.

Details on this clone: The CDR3 end lies 3 residues beyond the end of the read and is filled in from the germline J gene. The chain combines TRBV10-3 with TRBJ1-5, with D tentatively TRBD1 (5 bases). The CDR3 totals 14 residues. CDR1 is ENHRY, CDR2 SYGVKD, per germline. With 5 bases removed from V and 8 bases from J, the gap between germline ends came to 16 bases. Partial CDR3 DNA: TGTGCCATCAGTAGTGATCAGGGCCAGGAGCCC. Translation: CAISSDQGQEP. The full CDR3 is CAISSDQGQEPQHF.

Points on this clone: The read gets to within 3 residues of the CDR3 end, and the germline J gene fills in the rest. V and J are TRBV18 and TRBJ2-4, with a tentative D call TRBD1 (5 bases). The CDR3 contains 16 residues. Germline V gives CDR1 KGHSH, CDR2 LQKENI. CDR3 bases read: TGTGCCAGCTCACCGGTAGAAACAAGACAGTCGGGCGGT. Translated, it gives CASSPVETRQSGG. From start to end, the CDR3 is CASSPVETRQSGGQYF.

As concerns this clone: The read is 3 residues too short to cover the CDR3 end, so that end is filled in from the germline J gene. V and J are TRBV30 and TRBJ2-5; TRBD1 agrees at 7 bases. V gave up 3 bases and J gave up 5 bases; unmatched junction bases: 12. CDR3 length equals 15 residues. Germline V gene lookup returns CDR1 GTSNPN and CDR2 SVGIG (reference sequence). CDR3 loop: CAWRSKGAITETQYF. CDR3 bases read: TGTGCCTGGAGGTCAAAGGGGGCGATTACCGAGACC. The full variable domain, completed using reference TRBV30 and TRBJ2-5, is SQTIHQWPATLVQPVGSPLSLECTVEGTSNPNLYWYRQAAGRGLQLLFYSVGIGQISSEVPQNLSASRPQDRQFILSSKKLLLSDSGFYLCAWRSKGAITETQYFGPGTRLLVL.

As regards this clone: The read terminates 3 residues ahead of where the CDR3 ends, so the germline J gene completes it. The J gene is TRBJ2-2, the V gene TRBV5-5; tentatively, D is TRBD1 (5 bases). The V gene's germline CDR1 is SGHKS and CDR2 YYEKEE (reference sequence). The CDR3 loop spans 13 amino acids. The V and J ends lost 7 bases and 4 bases respectively, with 11 bases between them. The CDR3 is CASDKGITGELFF. CDR3 bases read: TGTGCCAGCGATAAGGGGATCACCGGGGAG. The variable domain in full, with the rest retrieved from reference TRBV5-5 and TRBJ2-2, is DAGVTQSPTHLIKTRGQQVTLRCSPISGHKSVSWYQQVLGQGPQFIFQYYEKEERGRGNFPDRFSARQFPNYSSELNVNALLLGDSALYLCASDKGITGELFFGEGSRLTVL.

Details on this clone: The CDR3 is cut off 3 residues early in the read; its end comes from the germline J gene. This chain connects TRBV5-1 to TRBJ2-5; no reliable D call. CDR3 size: 14 residues. CDR1 SGHRS and CDR2 YFSETQ come from the germline V gene. The V and J ends lost 0 bases and 1 base respectively, with 7 bases between them. The covered CDR3 bases are TGCGCCAGCAGCTTGGGAGGTACCCAAGAGACC. This sequence encodes CASSLGGTQET. The CDR3 reads in full as CASSLGGTQETQYF. The full variable domain, in which reference TRBV5-1 and TRBJ2-5 provide the parts outside the CDR3, is KAGVTQTPRYLIKTRGQQVTLSCSPISGHRSVSWYQQTPGQGLQFLFEYFSETQRNKGNFPGRFSGRQFSNSRSEMNVSTLELGDSALYLCASSLGGTQETQYFGPGTRLLVL.

Of note for this clone: The read comes to an end 3 residues before the CDR3 does, leaving the germline J gene to fill in the end. V gene TRBV20-1 combines with J gene TRBJ1-6; D is perhaps TRBD1 (6 bases). CDR1 and CDR2 (germline): DFQATT, SNEGSKA (reference sequence). The CDR3 loop spans 16 amino acids. V was pared by 0 bases and J by 0 bases, with 9 bases between. CDR3 DNA (partial): TGCAGTGCTAGAGACGACAGGAGCTCCTATAATTCACCC. Translating gives CSARDDRSSYNSP. The whole CDR3 sequence reads CSARDDRSSYNSPLHF.

Of note for this clone: The read comes to an end 3 residues before the CDR3 does, leaving the germline J gene to fill in the end. V gene TRBV20-1 combines with J gene TRBJ2-1; 8 bases are a match to TRBD2. The CDR3 totals 15 residues. Germline loops: CDR1 DFQATT, CDR2 SNEGSKA (reference sequence). V lost 0 bases and J lost 2; bases outside the gene matches: 3. Incomplete CDR3 DNA: TGCAGTGCTAGAGATAGTAGCGGGGCCTACAATGAG. Its translation is CSARDSSGAYNE. The full CDR3 is CSARDSSGAYNEQFF.

A note on this clone: The observed sequence ends 3 residues before the CDR3 terminus, with the missing tail filled in from the germline J gene. This chain joins TRBV20-1 and TRBJ2-3, with 11 positions matching TRBD2. V was pared by 3 bases and J by 2 bases, with 7 bases of the junction left unmatched. The germline gives CDR1 DFQATT, CDR2 SNEGSKA (reference sequence). This CDR3 has 16 residues. The sequenced part of the CDR3 DNA is TGCAGTGCTAGGCCTACTAGCGGGAGAAACACAGATACG. Protein sequence: CSARPTSGRNTDT. The whole CDR3 protein is CSARPTSGRNTDTQYF.

The sequenced part of the CDR3 DNA is TGTGCCAGCAGCTTAGTGTTCGCCGGGGAG. This encodes CASSLVFAGE. The whole CDR3 sequence reads CASSLVFAGELFF. The chain has TRBV11-3 and TRBJ2-2; D is undetermined. The read terminates 3 residues ahead of where the CDR3 ends, so the germline J gene completes it. This CDR3 comprises 13 residues. Trimming left V 1 base short and J 6 bases short, with 6 bases between. From germline, CDR1 is SGHNT and CDR2 YENEEA.

With respect to this clone: Read data end 3 residues before the CDR3 end; the end is taken from the germline J gene. V usage is TRBV12-5 and J usage is TRBJ2-3; no reliable D call. The V end was cut by 4 bases, the J end by 2 bases, with 10 bases between. This CDR3 is built from 14 residues. In germline, CDR1 is LGHNT, CDR2 FRNRAP. Here the CDR3 reads CASGSSRTTDTQYF. The sequenced CDR3 bases are TGTGCTAGTGGTTCCTCGCGAACCACAGATACG.

A word on this clone: The CDR3 end falls 3 residues outside the read, so it is completed with the germline J gene. The J gene is TRBJ2-1, the V gene TRBV5-1, with D tentatively TRBD2 (6 bases). The V and J ends lost 0 bases and 5 bases respectively, with 15 bases between them. Germline-derived CDR1 and CDR2 are SGHRS and YFSETQ. The CDR3 extends over 16 amino acids. The CDR3 spells CASSLAGGRIHNEQFF. CDR3 DNA, as far as it was read: TGCGCCAGCAGCTTGGCTGGGGGGAGAATTCACAATGAG.

For this clone: The read ends 3 residues before the CDR3 terminus; that terminus is restored from the germline J gene. The chain links TRBV5-1 to TRBJ2-2; the D gene is possibly TRBD1 (6 bases). V lost 9 bases to trimming and J lost 4 bases, with 19 bases between them. This CDR3 region has 15 residues. Germline CDR1 reads SGHRS; CDR2 reads YFSETQ. CDR3 DNA, as far as it was read: TGCGCCACCCTCCGTAACAGGGTTATCACCGGGGAG. As protein: CATLRNRVITGE. The full CDR3 protein is CATLRNRVITGELFF. Together with reference TRBV5-1 and TRBJ2-2, the CDR3 gives the full variable domain: KAGVTQTPRYLIKTRGQQVTLSCSPISGHRSVSWYQQTPGQGLQFLFEYFSETQRNKGNFPGRFSGRQFSNSRSEMNVSTLELGDSALYLCATLRNRVITGELFFGEGSRLTVL.

A note on this clone: Read sequence stops 3 residues before the CDR3 end, and the germline J gene provides the missing end. The chain employs TRBV5-4 and TRBJ2-7; D possibly corresponds to TRBD2 (6 bases). Trimming took 0 bases from V and 0 from J, leaving 10 bases between them. CDR3 length: 15 amino acids. Germline lookup yields CDR1 SGHNT and CDR2 YYREEE (reference sequence). The CDR3 is CASSLGRGSSYEQYF. Partial CDR3 DNA: TGTGCCAGCAGCTTGGGTCGGGGGAGCTCCTACGAG. The full variable domain, completed using reference TRBV5-4 and TRBJ2-7, is ETGVTQSPTHLIKTRGQQVTLRCSSQSGHNTVSWYQQALGQGPQFIFQYYREEENGRGNFPPRFSGLQFPNYSSELNVNALELDDSALYLCASSLGRGSSYEQYFGPGTRLTVT.